A selection of T cell receptor beta chains follows, all from one sample in a study of molecular identifiers for immune sequencing clone quantification. TCRdb re-analysed the PCR reads in MiXCR, keeping a single row per CDR3 protein. The table lists about 510,000 distinct CDR3 sequences, 20% to 25% of them singletons, with 0.7% to 1% in the top ten. Material for sequencing was naive CD8+ T cells from blood, with Jurkat cell RNA spiked in. Receptors were obtained from a human donor in good health. Some libraries in this study had Jurkat cell RNA spiked in. Each CDR3 is given with its conserved first and last residue. Each record gives: D gene, clone size, V gene, J gene, CDR3 protein, CDR3 DNA. D genes are given only for firm matches. Clone size appears in some rows only: once, few, many, or a class for an expanded clone.

d_gene: TRBD2; abundance: NA; v_gene: TRBV2; j_gene: TRBJ2-7; CDR3aa: CASSAARESYEQYF; CDR3nt: TGTGCCAGCAGTGCCGCGCGGGAGTCCTACGAGCAGTACTTC
d_gene: NA; abundance: few; v_gene: TRBV20-1; j_gene: TRBJ1-2; CDR3aa: CSARDLGYQVNYGYTF; CDR3nt: TGCAGTGCTAGAGATCTAGGGTATCAAGTTAACTATGGCTACACCTTC
d_gene: NA; abundance: many; v_gene: TRBV14; j_gene: TRBJ2-5; CDR3aa: CASSQDASDRQETQYF; CDR3nt: TGTGCCAGCAGCCAAGATGCCTCGGACAGACAAGAGACCCAGTACTTC
d_gene: NA; abundance: many; v_gene: TRBV2; j_gene: TRBJ1-1; CDR3aa: CASSGRFGTEAFF; CDR3nt: TGTGCCAGCAGTGGTAGATTTGGCACTGAAGCTTTCTTT
d_gene: NA; abundance: many; v_gene: TRBV28; j_gene: TRBJ2-3; CDR3aa: CASRLDTQYF; CDR3nt: TGTGCCAGCAGGTTGGATACGCAGTATTTT
d_gene: TRBD1; abundance: many; v_gene: TRBV19; j_gene: TRBJ2-5; CDR3aa: CASSLDREETQYF; CDR3nt: TGTGCCAGTAGTTTGGACAGGGAGGAGACCCAGTACTTC
d_gene: NA; abundance: few; v_gene: TRBV7-3; j_gene: TRBJ2-3; CDR3aa: CASSLKIGEEDTQYF; CDR3nt: TGTGCCAGCAGCTTAAAAATCGGGGAAGAAGATACGCAGTATTTT
d_gene: NA; abundance: NA; v_gene: TRBV15; j_gene: TRBJ1-5; CDR3aa: CATSSSRGQPQHF; CDR3nt: TGTGCCACCAGCAGCTCCAGGGGTCAGCCCCAGCATTTT
d_gene: NA; abundance: many; v_gene: TRBV7-6; j_gene: TRBJ2-7; CDR3aa: CARPVGTDGKQYF; CDR3nt: TGTGCCCGGCCGGTTGGTACGGATGGGAAGCAGTACTTC
d_gene: NA; abundance: NA; v_gene: TRBV9; j_gene: TRBJ2-5; CDR3aa: CASSVKAGQQETQYF; CDR3nt: TGTGCCAGCAGCGTAAAGGCGGGACAGCAAGAGACCCAGTACTTC
d_gene: NA; abundance: NA; v_gene: TRBV7-2; j_gene: TRBJ2-3; CDR3aa: CGGSLVGGFLSSDTQYF; CDR3nt: TGTGGCGGCAGCTTAGTTGGAGGATTCCTCTCATCAGATACGCAGTATTTT
d_gene: TRBD1; abundance: few; v_gene: TRBV15; j_gene: TRBJ1-6; CDR3aa: CATSRTGTGDSPLHF; CDR3nt: TGTGCCACCAGCAGAACCGGGACAGGGGATTCACCCCTCCACTTT
d_gene: TRBD2; abundance: many; v_gene: TRBV7-2; j_gene: TRBJ2-7; CDR3aa: CASSLVASGRAGEQYF; CDR3nt: TGTGCCAGCAGCTTAGTTGCTAGCGGGAGGGCCGGCGAGCAGTACTTC
d_gene: TRBD2; abundance: many; v_gene: TRBV7-9; j_gene: TRBJ2-4; CDR3aa: CASSPGLPEAKNIQYF; CDR3nt: TGTGCCAGCAGCCCGGGACTACCCGAAGCCAAAAACATTCAGTACTTC
d_gene: NA; abundance: NA; v_gene: TRBV20-1; j_gene: TRBJ1-1; CDR3aa: CSAMTPIEAGAEAFF; CDR3nt: TGCAGTGCTATGACCCCCATCGAGGCTGGGGCTGAAGCTTTCTTT
d_gene: TRBD1; abundance: many; v_gene: TRBV9; j_gene: TRBJ2-2; CDR3aa: CASSPTGALTGELFF; CDR3nt: TGTGCCAGCAGCCCGACAGGGGCGCTTACCGGGGAGCTGTTTTTT
d_gene: TRBD1; abundance: few; v_gene: TRBV19; j_gene: TRBJ1-1; CDR3aa: CASSISDRGITEAFF; CDR3nt: TGTGCCAGTAGTATCAGCGACAGGGGGATCACTGAAGCTTTCTTT
d_gene: NA; abundance: few; v_gene: TRBV6-5; j_gene: TRBJ2-7; CDR3aa: CASSQPQGGEQYF; CDR3nt: TGTGCCAGCAGTCAGCCCCAGGGAGGCGAGCAGTACTTC
d_gene: TRBD1; abundance: many; v_gene: TRBV18; j_gene: TRBJ2-7; CDR3aa: CASSPWQGDKTYEQYF; CDR3nt: TGTGCCAGCTCACCATGGCAGGGGGACAAGACCTACGAGCAGTACTTC
d_gene: NA; abundance: few; v_gene: TRBV6-6; j_gene: TRBJ1-3; CDR3aa: CASSLHISKSSGNTIYF; CDR3nt: TGTGCCAGCAGTTTGCATATCAGTAAGAGCTCTGGAAACACCATATATTTT
d_gene: TRBD1; abundance: NA; v_gene: TRBV19; j_gene: TRBJ2-7; CDR3aa: CASSVATGQGVLYEQYF; CDR3nt: TGTGCCAGTAGTGTCGCCACCGGACAGGGTGTCCTATACGAGCAGTACTTC
d_gene: NA; abundance: few; v_gene: TRBV6-5; j_gene: TRBJ1-1; CDR3aa: CASSYSPGTEAFF; CDR3nt: TGTGCCAGCAGTTACTCCCCAGGCACTGAAGCTTTCTTT
d_gene: NA; abundance: many; v_gene: TRBV7-8; j_gene: TRBJ2-7; CDR3aa: CASSLMAGDDEQYF; CDR3nt: TGTGCCAGCAGCTTAATGGCAGGAGACGACGAGCAGTACTTC
d_gene: NA; abundance: few; v_gene: TRBV3-1; j_gene: TRBJ1-1; CDR3aa: CASSQVQTVNTEAFF; CDR3nt: TGTGCCAGCAGCCAAGTCCAGACAGTGAACACTGAAGCTTTCTTT
d_gene: NA; abundance: NA; v_gene: TRBV7-8; j_gene: TRBJ2-1; CDR3aa: CASSLAVGGLSYNEQFF; CDR3nt: TGTGCCAGCAGCTTAGCTGTCGGGGGACTCTCCTACAATGAGCAGTTCTTC
d_gene: NA; abundance: few; v_gene: TRBV6-2/TRBV6-3; j_gene: TRBJ2-7; CDR3aa: CASSPAGHGFSYEQYF; CDR3nt: TGTGCCAGCAGTCCCGCCGGACATGGGTTCTCCTACGAGCAGTACTTC
d_gene: NA; abundance: NA; v_gene: TRBV27; j_gene: TRBJ2-1; CDR3aa: CASSNFNEQFF; CDR3nt: TGTGCCAGCAGTAATTTCAATGAGCAGTTCTTC
d_gene: NA; abundance: NA; v_gene: TRBV7-9; j_gene: TRBJ2-1; CDR3aa: CASSLATRVDEQFF; CDR3nt: TGTGCCAGCAGCTTAGCGACCAGGGTTGATGAGCAGTTCTTC
d_gene: NA; abundance: many; v_gene: TRBV5-6; j_gene: TRBJ1-1; CDR3aa: CASSLVSGPEAFF; CDR3nt: TGTGCCAGCAGCTTGGTGTCAGGTCCTGAAGCTTTCTTT
d_gene: NA; abundance: few; v_gene: TRBV7-9; j_gene: TRBJ1-2; CDR3aa: CASSERDTNNYGYTF; CDR3nt: TGTGCCAGCAGCGAGAGGGACACTAACAACTATGGCTACACCTTC
d_gene: NA; abundance: NA; v_gene: TRBV27; j_gene: TRBJ1-1; CDR3aa: CASSPIGQQNTEAFF; CDR3nt: TGTGCCAGCAGTCCTATAGGACAACAGAACACTGAAGCTTTCTTT
d_gene: TRBD1; abundance: NA; v_gene: TRBV7-9; j_gene: TRBJ2-7; CDR3aa: CASSFRTGIHEQYF; CDR3nt: TGTGCCAGCAGCTTCCGGACAGGAATTCACGAGCAGTACTTC
d_gene: NA; abundance: NA; v_gene: TRBV28; j_gene: TRBJ1-6; CDR3aa: CASSLTFGGRNSPLHF; CDR3nt: TGTGCCAGCAGTTTAACTTTCGGGGGGCGGAATTCACCCCTCCACTTT
d_gene: TRBD1; abundance: many; v_gene: TRBV4-3; j_gene: TRBJ2-7; CDR3aa: CASSLGTDLYEQYF; CDR3nt: TGCGCCAGCAGCCTCGGGACAGATCTCTACGAGCAGTACTTC
d_gene: TRBD2; abundance: many; v_gene: TRBV6-6; j_gene: TRBJ2-3; CDR3aa: CASSYGTSDTTDTQYF; CDR3nt: TGTGCCAGCAGTTACGGGACTAGCGACACTACAGATACGCAGTATTTT
d_gene: NA; abundance: many; v_gene: TRBV2; j_gene: TRBJ2-7; CDR3aa: CASSEAWGHEQYF; CDR3nt: TGTGCCAGCAGTGAGGCTTGGGGGCACGAGCAGTACTTC
d_gene: NA; abundance: many; v_gene: TRBV28; j_gene: TRBJ1-3; CDR3aa: CASSLVGSATIYF; CDR3nt: TGTGCCAGCAGTTTGGTGGGGAGTGCTACCATATATTTT
d_gene: TRBD1; abundance: NA; v_gene: TRBV7-9; j_gene: TRBJ2-2; CDR3aa: CASSPHDLTGGRTGELFF; CDR3nt: TGTGCCAGCAGCCCCCATGACCTGACAGGGGGCAGGACCGGGGAGCTGTTTTTT
d_gene: NA; abundance: few; v_gene: TRBV5-5; j_gene: TRBJ1-2; CDR3aa: CASSLVKGPSYGYTF; CDR3nt: TGTGCCAGCAGCTTGGTTAAGGGGCCGAGCTATGGCTACACCTTC
d_gene: NA; abundance: few; v_gene: TRBV15; j_gene: TRBJ2-5; CDR3aa: CATSRENPRVFSETQYF; CDR3nt: TGTGCCACCAGCAGAGAAAACCCCAGGGTTTTTTCAGAGACCCAGTACTTC
d_gene: TRBD1; abundance: NA; v_gene: TRBV2; j_gene: TRBJ1-4; CDR3aa: CASGFPDRGSEKLFF; CDR3nt: TGTGCCAGCGGGTTCCCGGACAGGGGCAGTGAAAAACTGTTTTTT
d_gene: NA; abundance: few; v_gene: TRBV9; j_gene: TRBJ1-6; CDR3aa: CASSVALPRDSPLHF; CDR3nt: TGTGCCAGCAGCGTGGCCCTCCCCAGGGATTCACCCCTCCACTTT
d_gene: NA; abundance: few; v_gene: TRBV12-3/TRBV12-4; j_gene: TRBJ1-5; CDR3aa: CASSFGIGASNQPQHF; CDR3nt: TGTGCCAGCAGTTTTGGTATCGGGGCTTCCAATCAGCCCCAGCATTTT
d_gene: TRBD1; abundance: few; v_gene: TRBV27; j_gene: TRBJ1-5; CDR3aa: CASRDRGVQPQHF; CDR3nt: TGTGCCAGCAGGGACAGGGGGGTTCAGCCCCAGCATTTT
d_gene: NA; abundance: NA; v_gene: TRBV6-6; j_gene: TRBJ1-5; CDR3aa: CASSYSGLQHF; CDR3nt: TGTGCCAGCAGTTACTCGGGGCTCCAGCATTTT
d_gene: TRBD1; abundance: NA; v_gene: TRBV7-9; j_gene: TRBJ2-3; CDR3aa: CASSGALLTGGRSDTQYF; CDR3nt: TGTGCCAGCAGCGGAGCCTTATTGACAGGGGGAAGGTCAGATACGCAGTATTTT
d_gene: TRBD1; abundance: many; v_gene: TRBV6-2/TRBV6-3; j_gene: TRBJ1-5; CDR3aa: CASSLSGQGVQPQHF; CDR3nt: TGTGCCAGCAGTTTGTCGGGACAGGGAGTTCAGCCCCAGCATTTT
d_gene: NA; abundance: many; v_gene: TRBV29-1; j_gene: TRBJ2-1; CDR3aa: CSVDEYAEQFF; CDR3nt: TGCAGCGTCGACGAGTATGCTGAGCAGTTCTTC
d_gene: TRBD2; abundance: many; v_gene: TRBV6-5; j_gene: TRBJ2-3; CDR3aa: CASTPAGGPTDTQYF; CDR3nt: TGTGCCAGCACACCAGCGGGAGGGCCCACAGATACGCAGTATTTT
d_gene: NA; abundance: many; v_gene: TRBV18; j_gene: TRBJ2-1; CDR3aa: CASSPSPRSDEQFF; CDR3nt: TGTGCCAGCTCACCATCCCCCCGGAGTGATGAGCAGTTCTTC
d_gene: TRBD2; abundance: NA; v_gene: TRBV6-6; j_gene: TRBJ2-7; CDR3aa: CASSYSGVSGSEQYF; CDR3nt: TGTGCCAGCAGTTACTCGGGGGTTAGCGGGAGCGAGCAGTACTTC
d_gene: NA; abundance: once; v_gene: TRBV29-1; j_gene: TRBJ1-2; CDR3aa: CSVEDQLGETDYGYTF; CDR3nt: TGCAGCGTTGAAGATCAACTCGGGGAGACTGACTATGGCTACACCTTC
d_gene: NA; abundance: NA; v_gene: TRBV28; j_gene: TRBJ1-1; CDR3aa: CASHPGFENTEAFF; CDR3nt: TGTGCCAGCCATCCAGGGTTTGAGAACACTGAAGCTTTCTTT
d_gene: NA; abundance: NA; v_gene: TRBV4-3; j_gene: TRBJ2-7; CDR3aa: CAGSQEDSSYEQYF; CDR3nt: TGCGCCGGCAGCCAAGAGGACAGCTCCTACGAGCAGTACTTC
d_gene: TRBD1; abundance: NA; v_gene: TRBV4-3; j_gene: TRBJ1-3; CDR3aa: CASSQDLTGESGNTIYF; CDR3nt: TGCGCCAGCAGCCAAGATTTGACAGGGGAGTCTGGAAACACCATATATTTT
d_gene: TRBD1; abundance: few; v_gene: TRBV3-1; j_gene: TRBJ2-5; CDR3aa: CASSQGGTGVQETQYF; CDR3nt: TGTGCCAGCAGCCAAGGGGGGACAGGGGTACAAGAGACCCAGTACTTC
d_gene: NA; abundance: NA; v_gene: TRBV18; j_gene: TRBJ2-3; CDR3aa: CASSPPTPYTDTQYF; CDR3nt: TGTGCCAGCTCACCACCGACCCCTTACACAGATACGCAGTATTTT
d_gene: NA; abundance: NA; v_gene: TRBV27; j_gene: TRBJ2-7; CDR3aa: CASTDTGTHEQYF; CDR3nt: TGTGCCAGCACCGACACAGGGACGCACGAGCAGTACTTC
d_gene: TRBD1; abundance: many; v_gene: TRBV7-9; j_gene: TRBJ1-2; CDR3aa: CASSLPTGEEDYGYTF; CDR3nt: TGTGCCAGCAGCCTACCGACAGGGGAGGAGGACTATGGCTACACCTTC
d_gene: NA; abundance: NA; v_gene: TRBV21-1; j_gene: TRBJ2-1; CDR3aa: CASSKIEPSRFF; CDR3nt: TGTGCCAGCAGCAAAATCGAACCAAGCCGGTTCTTC